This T cell receptor beta chain comes out of a study of blood T cell repertoires in COVID-19. Study at large: Samples came from the United States, Italy and Spain, spanning acute and convalescent COVID-19.

The data were produced by immunoSEQ multiplex PCR, yet TCRdb's version contains in-frame clones alone and is incomplete. The data contain roughly 36,000 clones, 90% to 95% of them singletons. Germline-derived CDR1 and CDR2 are LGHNA and YNFKEQ. The V and J ends lost 0 bases and 5 bases respectively, with 11 bases between them. CDR3 length equals 15 residues. The TCR comes from a man aged 60-69 years with active or convalescent COVID-19. The sample was peripheral blood. The chain couples TRBV4-2 to TRBJ1-5; D unresolved. The CDR3 region is CASSQEPGSHQPQHF. The CDR3 bases are TGTGCCAGCAGCCAAGAGCCGGGTAGTCATCAGCCCCAGCATTTT.